Detailed here is one T cell receptor beta chain. This sample is part of a study of control samples from healthy donors and cancer patients. Libraries were prepared by immunoSEQ multiplex PCR; TCRdb keeps only in-frame clonotypes and omits some of them. This sample has about 89,000 clones; around nine tenths occur once, and the top ten carry 20% to 25%. The sequencing input was blood. The source of this sequence is a man between 25 and 39 years old in good health.

The CDR3 protein is CALLILANEKLFF. The DNA for the CDR3 is TGTGCCCTCCTTATACTGGCGAATGAAAAACTGTTTTTT. V gene TRBV7-9 combines with J gene TRBJ1-4; D remains ambiguous. The germline V gene has CDR1 SEHNR and CDR2 FQNEAQ (reference sequence). CDR3 size: 13 residues. Trimming left V 11 bases short and J 5 bases short, with 15 bases between.